The 18 T cell receptor beta chains in this list originate from one sample, sequenced in a study of blood T cells in healthy people across ages. Combining a sample-barcoded 5' primer with a J-beta primer mix, a second PCR ran for about 7 to 12 cycles. One entry per CDR3 protein, called by TCRdb with MiXCR from the 5' RACE reads. This repertoire shows roughly 1,500,000 distinct CDR3 sequences, roughly 30% found once; its top ten account for roughly 10%. The source material was blood. The receptors derive from a woman in her 30s in good health.

This clonotype appeared many times. The gene calls are TRBV7-2 and TRBJ2-7, with TRBD1 identical over 8 bases. The CDR3 covers 13 residues. The V gene's germline CDR1 is SGHTA and CDR2 FQGNSA. V gave up 5 bases and J gave up 5 bases; unmatched junction bases: 5. DNA of the CDR3: TGTGCCAGCAGCAGGGACAGGACTGACGAGCAGTACTTC. Its translation: CASSRDRTDEQYF. Full variable domain (remainder filled in from reference TRBV7-2 and TRBJ2-7): GAGVSQSPSNKVTEKGKDVELRCDPISGHTALYWYRQSLGQGLEFLIYFQGNSAPDKSGLPSDRFSAERTGGSVSTLTIQRTQQEDSAVYLCASSRDRTDEQYFGPGTRLTVT.

As to this clonotype: A much larger clone lies one base from this, so it may be a read error. This CDR3 reads CASSLRGDRADTQYF. The CDR3 DNA sequence: TGCGCCAGCAGCTTAAGGGGGGATCGCGCAGATACGCAGTATTTT. V usage is TRBV5-1 and J usage is TRBJ2-3; D possibly uses TRBD1 or TRBD2 (6 bases each). Germline CDR1 is SGHRS and CDR2 is YFSETQ. Trimming left V 2 bases short and J 4 bases short, with 14 bases between. There are 15 residues in the CDR3.

V usage is TRBV5-1 and J usage is TRBJ2-1; the match to TRBD2 covers 8 bases. From germline, CDR1 is SGHRS and CDR2 YFSETQ. The V and J ends lost 7 bases and 7 bases, in that order; junction bases with no gene match: 13. The CDR3 spans 15 residues. The CDR3 DNA reads as TGCGCCAGCCGGCAGGCTAGCGGGTGGGGTAATGAGCAGTTCTTC. It encodes CASRQASGWGNEQFF.

The chain carries TRBV5-1 and TRBJ2-5; 11 bases agree with TRBD2. Per germline, CDR1 SGHRS and CDR2 YFSETQ. CDR3 length equals 16 residues. J gave up 1 base and V 7 bases, and 9 bases lay outside the gene matches. The CDR3 loop is CASYSGGARSQETQYF. The CDR3 coding sequence is TGCGCCAGCTATAGCGGGGGGGCCCGGAGCCAAGAGACCCAGTACTTC.

For the CDR3, the DNA is TGCAGTGCTAGTCAGGGTTACCAAGAGACCCAGTACTTC. It is translated as CSASQGYQETQYF. J is TRBJ2-5 and V is TRBV20-1; maybe TRBD1 (5 bases). Between the trimmed V and J ends, which lost 3 bases and 0 bases, there was a span of 8 bases. The CDR3 extends over 13 amino acids. The germline gives CDR1 DFQATT, CDR2 SNEGSKA (reference sequence).

The rearrangement links TRBV6-1 to TRBJ1-6; 7 positions match TRBD1. Germline V CDR1 and CDR2: MNHNS, SASEGT. The CDR3 spans 17 residues. Trimming took 5 bases from V and 0 from J; bases not matched to a gene: 7. The CDR3 reads CASSQGQQNSYNSPLHF. The CDR3 DNA reads TGTGCCAGCAGTCAGGGACAGCAAAACTCCTATAATTCACCCCTCCACTTT.

V and J are TRBV4-1 and TRBJ2-7; 9 bases are shared with TRBD2. From germline, CDR1 is MGHRA and CDR2 YSYEKL. With 4 bases clipped from V and 5 bases from J, the junction kept 9 bases outside the gene matches. The length of the CDR3 is 15 residues. CDR3 sequence reads: CASSLRGLAGHEQYF. Here the CDR3 DNA reads TGCGCCAGCAGCCTTCGAGGGCTAGCGGGACACGAGCAGTACTTC.

J is TRBJ2-4 and V is TRBV7-8; unclear D gene. Germline V gene sequence: CDR1 SGHVS, CDR2 FQNEAQ. Trimming shortened V by 4 bases and J by 0 bases, and 25 bases separated the two germline ends. The CDR3 loop spans 20 amino acids. This CDR3 is CASSSPIVDVPFVAKNIQYF. As DNA, the CDR3 is TGTGCCAGCAGCTCGCCAATAGTGGATGTTCCCTTCGTAGCCAAAAACATTCAGTACTTC.

This clonotype was counted a few times. The chain couples TRBV6-1 to TRBJ2-3, with 11 bases identical to TRBD2. CDR3 size: 16 residues. Germline trimming cut 6 bases from V and 3 bases from J; bases unmatched to any gene: 8. Germline CDR1 and CDR2: MNHNS and SASEGT. CDR3 residues: CASSPMGLAVTDTQYF. CDR3 in DNA: TGTGCCAGCAGCCCAATGGGACTAGCGGTAACAGATACGCAGTATTTT.

CDR3 loop: CASSGPTGLFGEQYF. CDR3 coding DNA: TGTGCCAGCAGTGGCCCGACAGGGTTATTCGGCGAGCAGTACTTC. V is TRBV6-1 and J is TRBJ2-7; 7 bases agree with TRBD1. Germline-derived CDR1 and CDR2 are MNHNS and SASEGT. The CDR3 length is 15 residues. V was clipped by 4 bases and J by 6 bases; unmatched bases: 12.

As for this clonotype: A much larger clone differs from this one at a single base, so this may be a read error. The chain is built from TRBV10-3 and TRBJ2-7, with a weak D call TRBD1 (6 bases). CDR3 size: 16 residues. V lost 0 bases and J lost 7, with 19 bases in between. Germline CDR1 and CDR2: ENHRY and SYGVKD. The CDR3 is CAISESDRNLRGEQYF. The CDR3 DNA sequence: TGTGCCATCAGTGAGTCAGACAGGAACTTAAGGGGGGAGCAGTACTTC.

Concerning this clonotype: The junction shows a germline mismatch at one end, possibly a read error. The CDR3 DNA is TGTGCCGGCAGACCTACCGGGACAGGGGGCTCTGGCGAGCAGTACTTC. Protein sequence: CAGRPTGTGGSGEQYF. J is TRBJ2-7 and V is TRBV28; 12 bases fit TRBD1. Per the germline V gene, CDR1 is MDHEN and CDR2 is SYDVKM. This CDR3 contains 16 residues.

Only a few counts were recorded for this clonotype. The chain couples TRBV28 to TRBJ2-7; 9 positions agree with TRBD1. The V and J ends lost 5 bases and 5 bases, in that order; junction bases with no gene match: 10. This CDR3 is 15 amino acids long. Germline V lookup: CDR1 MDHEN, CDR2 SYDVKM. The CDR3: CASSPGTGRWDEQYF. In DNA, the CDR3 is TGTGCCAGCAGTCCCGGGACAGGGAGGTGGGACGAGCAGTACTTC. The whole variable domain, remainder taken from reference TRBV28 and TRBJ2-7, is DVKVTQSSRYLVKRTGEKVFLECVQDMDHENMFWYRQDPGLGLRLIYFSYDVKMKEKGDIPEGYSVSREKKERFSLILESASTNQTSMYLCASSPGTGRWDEQYFGPGTRLTVT.

The chain combines TRBV29-1 with TRBJ1-2; no clear D gene. The germline V gene has CDR1 SQVTM and CDR2 ANQGSEA. The CDR3 is 11 amino acids. The V and J ends lost 7 bases and 8 bases respectively, with 14 bases between them. CDR3 in amino acids: CSGGSRGGYTF. CDR3 DNA sequence: TGCAGCGGGGGTAGTCGCGGCGGCTACACCTTC.

There are a few counts of this clonotype. The chain recombines TRBV4-2 with TRBJ2-7, with D tentatively TRBD1 (6 bases). V dropped 2 bases and J dropped 5 bases, with 16 bases sitting between them. From germline, CDR1 is LGHNA and CDR2 YNFKEQ. The CDR3 sequence is 15 residues long. CDR3 DNA sequence: TGTGCCAGCAGCCAACCGGGACACGGGTCGGACGAGCAGTACTTC. It translates to CASSQPGHGSDEQYF.

The V gene is TRBV9, the J gene TRBJ1-5; weak D call: TRBD1 (6 bases). V lost 4 bases and J lost 4, with 15 bases in between. Germline V gives CDR1 SGDLS, CDR2 YYNGEE. The CDR3 is 15 amino acids. The CDR3 spells CASSPWDTVNQPQHF. The CDR3 region has the DNA TGTGCCAGCAGCCCCTGGGACACGGTAAATCAGCCCCAGCATTTT.

This clonotype was seen a single time. The CDR3 DNA follows: TGTGCCAGCAGTGACTACGGATCCTACGAGCAGTACTTC. Translating gives CASSDYGSYEQYF. V usage is TRBV2 and J usage is TRBJ2-7; D is undetermined. Trimming took off 3 bases at V and 1 base at J, with 7 bases between the two ends. The CDR3 loop spans 13 amino acids. CDR1 is SNHLY and CDR2 is FYNNEI in the germline V gene.

This clonotype has just a few counts. This rearrangement joins TRBV20-1 to TRBJ2-1; the match to TRBD1 covers 9 bases. The CDR3 runs 14 residues. Per germline, CDR1 DFQATT and CDR2 SNEGSKA (reference sequence). Trimming cost V 5 bases and J 4 bases; bases outside gene matches: 6. Here the CDR3 DNA reads TGCAGTGCTCTAGACAGGGGGAGGTACAATGAGCAGTTCTTC. Residues: CSALDRGRYNEQFF.